This entry lists 18 T cell receptor beta chains sequenced from one sample in a study of blood T cell repertoires in COVID-19. The protocol was immunoSEQ multiplex PCR, while the TCRdb copy is restricted to in-frame clones and leaves out a portion. This sample has about 66,000 clones; roughly 86% occur once, and the top ten carry 5.5% to 8%. Sample: peripheral blood. These receptors were collected from a man between 50 and 59 years old with active COVID-19.

The sample holds a few counts of this clone. V is TRBV7-8 and J is TRBJ1-3; maybe TRBD1 (5 bases). Trimming stripped 6 bases from V and 0 bases from J, with 9 bases between. Germline V gene data show CDR1 as SGHVS and CDR2 as FQNEAQ. CDR3 length: 14 residues. Here the CDR3 DNA reads TGTGCCAGCAGGCAGACAGCCTCTGGAAACACCATATATTTT. This encodes CASRQTASGNTIYF.

The chain uses TRBV27 and TRBJ1-4; a weak D match, TRBD1 (6 bases). This CDR3 spans 15 amino acids. Germline lookup yields CDR1 MNHEY and CDR2 SMNVEV (reference sequence). V was pared by 6 bases and J by 5 bases, with 16 bases between. The CDR3 sequence: CASSDLQGPNEKLFF. CDR3 in DNA: TGTGCCAGCAGCGACCTTCAGGGGCCCAATGAAAAACTGTTTTTT. The full variable domain, rest sourced from reference TRBV27 and TRBJ1-4, is EAQVTQNPRYLITVTGKKLTVTCSQNMNHEYMSWYRQDPGLGLRQIYYSMNVEVTDKGDVPEGYKVSRKEKRNFPLILESPSPNQTSLYFCASSDLQGPNEKLFFGSGTQLSVL.

This chain uses TRBV7-3 with TRBJ2-3, with D possibly TRBD1 on 6 matching bases. Germline V lookup: CDR1 SGHTA, CDR2 FQGTGA. V was clipped by 1 base and J by 4 bases, with 9 bases between them. The CDR3 has 14 amino acids. For the CDR3, the DNA is TGTGCCAGCAGCTTAATGGGGGCCCCAGATACGCAGTATTTT. This codes for CASSLMGAPDTQYF.

V is TRBV6-5 and J is TRBJ2-1, with a possible D match to TRBD2 (6 bases). This CDR3 contains 15 residues. Germline CDR1 reads MNHEY; CDR2 reads SVGAGI. V lost 8 bases to trimming and J lost 6 bases, with 20 bases between them. CDR3 in DNA: TGTGCCAGCGGTCCCGGGACGGGGGTATCCAATGAGCAGTTCTTC. Its protein product is CASGPGTGVSNEQFF.

This clone showed up just once. This chain connects TRBV7-9 to TRBJ1-1; D gene unclear. The CDR3 extends over 12 amino acids. Germline assignment: CDR1 SEHNR and CDR2 FQNEAQ (reference sequence). V was shortened by 4 bases and J by 1 base, with 4 bases between the two germline ends. For the CDR3, the DNA is TGTGCCAGCAGCTCCAGGAACACTGAAGCTTTCTTT. As protein: CASSSRNTEAFF.

This chain uses TRBV7-2 with TRBJ2-5; 11 positions agree with TRBD2. Unmatched junction bases numbered 8, after V lost 3 bases and J lost 5 bases. The CDR3 length is 16 residues. The germline gives CDR1 SGHTA, CDR2 FQGNSA. The CDR3 DNA follows: TGTGCCAGCAGCTTTAGCGGGAGGGTTGCCGGGGAGACCCAGTACTTC. Its translation: CASSFSGRVAGETQYF.

This chain joins TRBV18 and TRBJ2-2; TRBD1 agrees at 8 bases. The CDR3 length is 15 residues. CDR1 and CDR2 from the germline V gene are KGHSH and LQKENI. V gave up 3 bases and J gave up 3 bases; unmatched junction bases: 3. Here the CDR3 DNA reads TGTGCCAGCTCACCGAACAGGGGGGACACCGGGGAGCTGTTTTTT. This sequence encodes CASSPNRGDTGELFF.

This chain links TRBV5-1 with TRBJ2-1; D perhaps matches TRBD2 (7 bases). Trimming removed 2 bases from V and 7 bases from J, with 19 bases in between. The CDR3 contains 16 residues. CDR1 and CDR2 from the germline V gene are SGHRS and YFSETQ. As DNA, the CDR3 is TGCGCCAGCAGCTTTTACAGGGAGGGTGCAGGGAATGAGCAGTTCTTC. As protein: CASSFYREGAGNEQFF.

The chain uses TRBV5-1 and TRBJ1-2; no reliable D call. Germline lookup yields CDR1 SGHRS and CDR2 YFSETQ. The germline V and J ends were trimmed by 0 bases and 2 bases, with 5 bases remaining between them. The CDR3 consists of 13 residues. CDR3 bases: TGCGCCAGCAGCTTGGGCGGGAACTATGGCTACACCTTC. Its protein is CASSLGGNYGYTF.

The chain has TRBV5-4 and TRBJ2-5; TRBD1 might be the D (5 bases). Germline CDR1 is SGHNT and CDR2 is YYREEE (reference sequence). V dropped 5 bases and J dropped 2 bases, with 10 bases sitting between them. CDR3 length: 13 amino acids. The CDR3 DNA is TGTGCCAGCAGTCCAGACAGACAAGAGACCCAGTACTTC. Its protein is CASSPDRQETQYF.

This chain joins TRBV5-1 and TRBJ1-2; 11 bases align to TRBD1. Germline values: CDR1 SGHRS, CDR2 YFSETQ. V shed 4 bases and J 3 bases; nucleotides not matched to a gene: 5. The CDR3 sequence is 15 residues long. CDR3 region: CASSTGTGGHYGYTF. The DNA of the CDR3 is TGCGCCAGCAGCACCGGGACAGGGGGACACTATGGCTACACCTTC.

The V and J genes are TRBV9 and TRBJ2-5; the match to TRBD2 covers 10 bases. V was clipped by 3 bases and J by 4 bases; unmatched bases: 6. The CDR3 is made up of 15 amino acids. The germline CDR1 and CDR2 sequences are SGDLS and YYNGEE. The DNA of the CDR3 is TGTGCCAGCAGCGGGTCCCTAGCGGGGGCAGAGACCCAGTACTTC. It is translated as CASSGSLAGAETQYF.

The chain uses TRBV19 and TRBJ2-1; 11 bases map to TRBD1. CDR1 LNHDA and CDR2 SQIVND come from the germline V gene (reference sequence). V lost 4 bases, J lost 7 bases, and 3 bases stayed unmatched. This CDR3 has 14 residues. CDR3 nucleotide sequence: TGTGCCAGTAGTAGGGACAGGGGGGTTAATGAGCAGTTCTTC. This codes for CASSRDRGVNEQFF.

The V and J genes are TRBV6-5 and TRBJ2-1; 14 nucleotides match TRBD2. After removal of 11 bases from V and 5 bases from J, the junction contained 8 bases not matched to a gene. CDR1 and CDR2 (germline): MNHEY, SVGAGI. There are 15 residues in the CDR3. The DNA of the CDR3 is TGTGCCGTTGGGACTAGCGGGAGTGGCGACAATGAGCAGTTCTTC. Amino acids: CAVGTSGSGDNEQFF.

The rearrangement uses TRBV2 and TRBJ1-3, with a weak D call TRBD1 (5 bases). This CDR3 contains 14 residues. The V end lost 4 bases, the J end lost 8 bases, and 15 bases lay between the germline ends. CDR1 and CDR2 from the germline V gene are SNHLY and FYNNEI. The CDR3 spells CASSVRDSRDTIYF. DNA for the CDR3: TGTGCCAGCAGTGTTCGGGACTCTAGGGACACCATATATTTT.

The chain recombines TRBV18 with TRBJ2-5; a weak D match, TRBD1 (6 bases). The CDR3 extends over 13 amino acids. The germline CDR1 and CDR2 sequences are KGHSH and LQKENI. Trimming shortened V by 1 base and J by 4 bases, and 7 bases separated the two germline ends. The CDR3 coding sequence is TGTGCCAGCTCACCACGGGGGCTAGAGACCCAGTACTTC. Protein: CASSPRGLETQYF.

This chain connects TRBV10-2 to TRBJ2-7; the match to TRBD2 covers 8 bases. Unmatched junction bases numbered 3, after V lost 6 bases and J lost 2 bases. Per germline, CDR1 WSHSY and CDR2 SAAADI. This CDR3 region has 13 residues. DNA for the CDR3: TGCGCCAGCAGCGTTAGCGGGGCCTACGAGCAGTACTTC. This sequence encodes CASSVSGAYEQYF.

The chain combines TRBV7-9 with TRBJ2-2; 9 bases align to TRBD1. There are 17 residues in the CDR3. Germline-derived CDR1 and CDR2 are SEHNR and FQNEAQ (reference sequence). V lost 0 bases and J lost 4; bases outside the gene matches: 6. CDR3 protein: CASSLAEGQGTTGELFF. CDR3 DNA sequence: TGTGCCAGCAGCTTAGCGGAGGGACAGGGCACCACCGGGGAGCTGTTTTTT.